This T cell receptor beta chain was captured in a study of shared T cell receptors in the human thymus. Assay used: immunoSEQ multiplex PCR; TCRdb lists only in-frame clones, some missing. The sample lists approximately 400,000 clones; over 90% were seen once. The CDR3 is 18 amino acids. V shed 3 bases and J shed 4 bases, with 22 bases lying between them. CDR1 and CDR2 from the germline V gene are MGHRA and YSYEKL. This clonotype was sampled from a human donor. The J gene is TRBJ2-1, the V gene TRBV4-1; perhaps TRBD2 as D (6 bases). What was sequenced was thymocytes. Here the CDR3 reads CASSQTSPLAGPYNEQFF. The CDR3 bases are TGCGCCAGCAGCCAGACCTCGCCCCTGGCGGGACCGTACAATGAGCAGTTCTTC.